The sequence of this TCR beta chain was determined in a study of CD8+ T cells in alopecia areata (dated by TCRdb to 2016 to 2019). Turning to the overall study: The treated patients, all with moderate-to-severe alopecia areata, were enrolled in an open-label pilot trial of oral tofacitinib given at 5 to 10 mg twice daily. Tofacitinib was given for 6 to 18 months, followed by 6 months of follow-up off drug to assess delayed response and recurrence. Disease severity in treated patients was measured with the SALT score, which quantifies the percentage of affected scalp surface area. High-throughput TCRbeta sequencing was used to examine T cell clonal expansion in alopecia areata in both the C3H/HeJ mouse model and human patients. Human TCRbeta sequencing covered scalp tissue and sorted CD4+ and CD8+ peripheral blood T cells from patchy and totalis/universalis alopecia areata patients and healthy controls. Biopsies were taken from tofacitinib-treated patients at baseline and again at 4 and 24 weeks into treatment, and several of those patients also had a later scalp biopsy. Scalp clonality was compared among normal scalp (n=4), patchy alopecia areata scalp (n=8), and alopecia totalis/universalis scalp (n=8). RNA was extracted with the PAXgene miRNA kit for fixed scalp, the miRNeasy kit for PBMCs, and the RNeasy kit for mouse skin. TCRbeta CDR3 regions were amplified by immunoSEQ multiplex PCR with 35 Vbeta forward and 13 Jbeta reverse primers.

Libraries were constructed by the immunoSEQ multiplex PCR assay. To provide template for TCR sequencing, every sample had RNA extracted and reverse transcribed into cDNA. SuperScript III was used for first-strand cDNA synthesis, primed with a 2:1 mix of oligo-dT and random hexamers. A synthetic immune receptor repertoire was used to gauge amplification bias, and whatever bias remained was removed computationally. As for the original processing: Raw reads were preprocessed to remove errors, and CDR3 was defined according to IMGT conventions as the region from the conserved cysteine to phenylalanine. Clonality was computed as 1 minus the Shannon entropy, with the entropy normalized by log2 of the number of productive unique TCRs. CD4 or CD8 identity of scalp clones was inferred by cross-referencing scalp TCRbeta sequences with sorted blood CD4 and CD8 repertoires. In TCRdb, the immuneACCESS table is reduced to in-frame sequences with V and J assigned. These tables do not hold every clone; where another copy was compared, an unresolved V gene accounts for under half, and the others remain unexplained. V and J calls and clone size come straight from that table; D and trimming were deduced from the DNA. The sample contains more than 200,000 clones, approximately 65% of them found a single time. Of the sample, 1% to 1.5% falls within the top ten clones.

CDR1 SGHTA and CDR2 FQGNSA are derived from the germline V gene. V loses 1 base, J loses 5 bases, and the germline ends lie 11 bases apart. There are 14 amino acids in the CDR3, from cysteine to phenylalanine inclusive. Of all the DNA, just the CDR3 is kept, 42 bases in frame from base 1. The treatment or condition label of this sample denotes: oral pan-JAK inhibitor, 5-10 mg twice daily. Lesional scalp punch biopsies and peripheral blood were collected from alopecia areata patients. PBMCs were isolated by density centrifugation and stained for CD3, CD4 and CD8, and CD4+ and CD8+ T cells were sorted on a FACSAria. The study at large found these results: Many expanded lesional clones were found to persist in scalp and blood during tofacitinib treatment, and relapse after treatment cessation may be partly explained by this persistence. Because the treated cohort was small and had just a single nonresponder, larger studies are needed to establish links between baseline CD8+ expansion and response. Tofacitinib significantly lowered scalp clonality and the number of expanded CD8+ clones among the top 100 scalp clones. TCR sequences shared between patients were less clear than in mice, possibly partly because of HLA diversity in the patient population. Lesional scalp, especially in alopecia totalis/universalis, showed higher clonality and more expanded CD8+ clones than normal scalp, suggesting antigenic drive. Resident alphabeta T cells in normal human skin are also sequenced, complicating scalp TCR repertoire analysis, unlike mouse skin dominated by gammadelta T cells.

Notes on this clone: The target of this receptor is not known. Per-base quality was not reported, and no clone a single base away is much larger than it.

This TCR was sampled from a human donor with alopecia areata. The sequence links TRBV7-2 to TRBJ1-1; tentative D gene TRBD1, with 6 bases matching. Specimen: CD4+ T cells sorted from blood, collected between weeks 43 and 45, from a patient treated with tofacitinib. The CDR3 is CASSLGGAETEAFF. The DNA sequence is given as TGTGCCAGCAGCTTAGGGGGGGCGGAGACTGAAGCTTTCTTT.